This T cell receptor (beta chain) derives from a study of monozygotic twins with inflammatory bowel disease. Study-level points and caveats: It was in IBD patients that TCRbeta diversity (inverse Simpson) was lower than in healthy co-twins. Concordance status among twins (concordant versus discordant) showed no link to repertoire similarity, possibly from limited power.

In the case of this clonotype: Its matching antigen is unknown.

Per-sample cDNA came from eight separate reactions. From its re-call of the 5' RACE reads, TCRdb lists each CDR3 protein once, without DNA. This sample contains approximately 330,000 distinct CDR3 sequences. The CDR3 runs 12 residues. The germline V gene has CDR1 DFQATT and CDR2 SNEGSKA (reference sequence). The sequence was collected from a human donor with ulcerative colitis or Crohn's disease, or a healthy co-twin of an affected twin (not recorded which). Sample: blood. The rearrangement links TRBV20-1 to TRBJ1-6. CDR3: CSARGGDSPLHF.